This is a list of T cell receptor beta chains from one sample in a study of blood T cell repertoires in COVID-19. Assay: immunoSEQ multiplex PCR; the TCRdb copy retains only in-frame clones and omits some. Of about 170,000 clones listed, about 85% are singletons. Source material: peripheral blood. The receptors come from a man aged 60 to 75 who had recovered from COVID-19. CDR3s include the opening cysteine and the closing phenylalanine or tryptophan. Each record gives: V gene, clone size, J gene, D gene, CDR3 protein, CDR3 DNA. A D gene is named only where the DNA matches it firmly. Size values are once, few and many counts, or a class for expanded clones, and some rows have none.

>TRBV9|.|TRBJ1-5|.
CASSGSYGDNQPQHF
TGTGCCAGCAGCGGCTCCTACGGGGACAATCAGCCCCAGCATTTT
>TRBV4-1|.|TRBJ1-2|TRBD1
CASSQDRVSGGYTF
TGCGCCAGCAGCCAGGACAGGGTCTCTGGGGGCTACACCTTC
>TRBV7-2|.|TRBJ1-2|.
CASSSVYSPHGYTF
TGTGCCAGCAGCTCCGTATACAGTCCTCATGGCTACACCTTC
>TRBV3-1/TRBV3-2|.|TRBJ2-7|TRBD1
CASSQEGQGNEQYF
TGTGCCAGCAGCCAAGAGGGACAGGGAAACGAGCAGTACTTC
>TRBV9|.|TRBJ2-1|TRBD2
CASSVIAGAYNEQFF
TGTGCCAGCAGCGTTATAGCGGGGGCTTACAATGAGCAGTTCTTC
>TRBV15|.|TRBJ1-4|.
CATSKRTVEKLFF
TGTGCCACCAGCAAGCGGACAGTCGAAAAACTGTTTTTT
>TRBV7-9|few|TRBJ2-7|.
CASSFTDSSREQYF
TGTGCCAGCAGCTTTACGGACAGTTCGAGGGAGCAGTACTTC
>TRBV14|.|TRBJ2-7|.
CASSQGRTEIYEQYF
TGTGCCAGCAGCCAAGGGCGGACAGAGATATACGAGCAGTACTTC
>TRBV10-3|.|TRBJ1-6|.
CAISGTGGDNSPLHF
TGTGCCATCAGTGGGACTGGGGGGGATAATTCACCCCTCCACTTT
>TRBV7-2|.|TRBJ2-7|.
CASSSRRVSEQYF
TGTGCCAGCAGCTCCAGGAGGGTGAGCGAGCAGTACTTC
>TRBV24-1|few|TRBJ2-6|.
CATSETVAGANVLTF
TGTGCCACCAGTGAGACAGTGGCGGGGGCCAACGTCCTGACTTTC
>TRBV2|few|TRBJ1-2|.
CASSHPGEDRGYTF
TGTGCCAGCTCCCACCCGGGGGAGGATCGGGGCTACACCTTC
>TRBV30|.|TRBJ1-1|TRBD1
CAWSAQGATEAFF
TGTGCCTGGAGTGCACAGGGGGCTACTGAAGCTTTCTTT
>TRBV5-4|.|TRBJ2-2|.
CASSWTTSGELFF
TGTGCCAGCAGCTGGACAACGTCCGGGGAGCTGTTTTTT
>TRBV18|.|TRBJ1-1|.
CASSPNSIMNTEAFF
TGTGCCAGCTCACCTAACAGTATAATGAACACTGAAGCTTTCTTT
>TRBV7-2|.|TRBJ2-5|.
CASSFNGGGGETQYF
TGTGCCAGCAGCTTTAACGGGGGTGGGGGAGAGACCCAGTACTTC
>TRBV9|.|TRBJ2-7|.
CASSPRDGPAGEQYF
TGTGCCAGCAGCCCCCGGGACGGACCAGCGGGCGAGCAGTACTTC
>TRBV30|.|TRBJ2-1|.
CAWSVQTEQFF
TGTGCCTGGAGTGTACAGACGGAGCAGTTCTTC
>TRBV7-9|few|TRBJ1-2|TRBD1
CASSADRDRGYGYTF
TGTGCCAGCAGCGCCGATAGAGACAGGGGGTATGGCTACACCTTC
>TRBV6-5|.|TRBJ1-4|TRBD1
CASSYNRGGEKLFF
TGTGCCAGCAGTTATAACAGGGGTGGTGAAAAACTGTTTTTT
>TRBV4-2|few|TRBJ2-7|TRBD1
CASSQGGTGINYEQYF
TGTGCCAGCAGCCAAGGGGGGACAGGGATCAACTACGAGCAGTACTTC
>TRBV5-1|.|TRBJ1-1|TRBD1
CASSLNRGSETEAFF
TGCGCCAGCAGCTTGAACAGGGGTAGCGAAACTGAAGCTTTCTTT
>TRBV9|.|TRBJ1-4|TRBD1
CASSASVGTVNEKLFF
TGTGCCAGCAGCGCCTCGGTGGGGACAGTTAATGAAAAACTGTTTTTT
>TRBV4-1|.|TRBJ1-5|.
CASSLRGGRLGSGNQPQHF
TGCGCCAGCAGCCTAAGAGGAGGGAGATTGGGTAGCGGCAATCAGCCCCAGCATTTT
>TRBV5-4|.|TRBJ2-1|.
CASSSRGGANNEQFF
TGTGCCAGCAGCTCAAGAGGGGGGGCGAACAATGAGCAGTTCTTC
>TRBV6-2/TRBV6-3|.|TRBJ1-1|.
CASSGKEAVNTEAFF
TGTGCCAGCAGCGGGAAGGAGGCGGTGAACACTGAAGCTTTCTTT
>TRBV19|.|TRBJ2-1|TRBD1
CASSMGQAPREEQFF
TGTGCCAGTAGTATGGGACAGGCCCCCCGGGAGGAGCAGTTCTTC
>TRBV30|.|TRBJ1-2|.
CAWSVGGINYGYTF
TGTGCCTGGAGTGTCGGGGGGATCAACTATGGCTACACCTTC
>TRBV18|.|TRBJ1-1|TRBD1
CASSRDSNTEAFF
TGTGCCAGCTCACGGGACAGTAACACTGAAGCTTTCTTT
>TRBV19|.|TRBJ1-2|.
CASSIGGQLPYGYTF
TGTGCCAGTAGTATTGGCGGGCAGTTACCTTATGGCTACACCTTC
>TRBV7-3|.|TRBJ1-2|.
CASSPVGGGGGYTF
TGTGCCAGCAGCCCGGTAGGGGGTGGCGGTGGCTACACCTTC
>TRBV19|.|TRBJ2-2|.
CASSMAGPSGGELFF
TGTGCCAGTAGTATGGCAGGGCCAAGCGGGGGGGAGCTGTTTTTT
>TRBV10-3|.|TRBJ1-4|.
CAIAARGEEKLFF
TGTGCCATCGCGGCCCGGGGGGAAGAAAAACTGTTTTTT
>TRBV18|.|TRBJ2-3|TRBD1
CASSVITGGRDTQYF
TGTGCCAGCTCAGTTATCACAGGGGGCAGAGATACGCAGTATTTT
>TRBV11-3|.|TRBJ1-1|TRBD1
CASSSRTGTTEAFF
TGTGCCAGCAGCTCACGGACAGGTACAACTGAAGCTTTCTTT
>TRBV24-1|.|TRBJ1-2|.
CATWTPIYGYTF
TGTGCCACCTGGACACCCATCTATGGCTACACCTTC
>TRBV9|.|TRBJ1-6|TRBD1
CASSAEGAPESPLHF
TGTGCCAGCAGCGCCGAGGGGGCCCCCGAGTCACCCCTCCACTTT
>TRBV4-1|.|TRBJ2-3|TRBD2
CASSLGGGHTDTQYF
TGCGCCAGCAGCCTGGGCGGGGGGCACACAGATACGCAGTATTTT
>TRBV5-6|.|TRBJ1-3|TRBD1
CASSADRSYSGNTIYF
TGTGCCAGCAGCGCGGACAGGAGTTACTCTGGAAACACCATATATTTT